Presented here are 32 T cell receptor beta chains from one specimen sequenced in a study of T cells in narcolepsy (dated by TCRdb to the late 2010s). Receptor libraries were prepared by the immunoSEQ multiplex PCR assay. Not all clones reach the TCRdb copy of this immuneACCESS table, which keeps in-frame sequences only. Checked studies attribute under half of the gap to unresolved V genes and leave the rest unexplained. For this sample there are 25,000 to 35,000 clones; around four fifths appear just once. Together, the top ten hold over 0.9% of the sample. The sequenced material came from CD45RA- memory CD4+ T cells from PBMCs. Per the publication, the cell subset or site label means: memory T cells sorted ex vivo from peripheral blood. The receptor source for this set is a human donor with narcolepsy.

In this sample, this clone turned up once. The genes are TRBV19 and TRBJ1-5; D not certain. This CDR3 is 14 amino acids long. Germline V gene sequence: CDR1 LNHDA, CDR2 SQIVND (reference sequence). V lost 3 bases and J lost 3, with 9 bases in between. The CDR3 DNA reads TGTGCCAGTAGTATTTCTGCATTCAATCAGCCCCAGCATTTT. Its protein product is CASSISAFNQPQHF.

The CDR3 spells CASRPGVVGGELFF. CDR3 nucleotide sequence: TGTGCCAGCAGACCGGGAGTCGTTGGCGGGGAGCTGTTTTTT. This rearrangement joins TRBV28 to TRBJ2-2, with D possibly being TRBD2 (6 bases). CDR3 length: 14 amino acids. Trimming removed 6 bases from V and 7 bases from J, with 15 bases in between. Germline lookup yields CDR1 MDHEN and CDR2 SYDVKM.

The rearrangement joins TRBV27 to TRBJ2-1; TRBD1 matches at 10 bases. Germline CDR1 MNHEY, CDR2 SMNVEV (reference sequence). The CDR3 totals 15 residues. Trimming cost V 0 bases and J 9 bases; bases outside gene matches: 5. CDR3 coding DNA: TGTGCCAGCAGTTTATCCGACAGGGGGCCGGGTGAGCAGTTCTTC. Translation gives CASSLSDRGPGEQFF.

V and J are TRBV10-3 and TRBJ1-1; D not certain. V lost 10 bases and J 1 base, leaving 13 bases between the germline ends. Looked up from germline, CDR1 is ENHRY and CDR2 is SYGVKD. The CDR3 loop spans 13 amino acids. The DNA for the CDR3 is TGTGCCACCACTCAAGTATCGAACACTGAAGCTTTCTTT. Its protein is CATTQVSNTEAFF.

This rearrangement joins TRBV19 to TRBJ1-6; D is perhaps TRBD1 (6 bases). The CDR3 has 15 amino acids. The V gene lost 5 bases and the J gene lost 8 bases, with 16 bases spanning the gap. Per germline, CDR1 LNHDA and CDR2 SQIVND (reference sequence). CDR3 protein: CASSSDWGADSPLHF. The CDR3 nucleotides read TGTGCCAGTAGTTCCGATTGGGGGGCGGATTCACCCCTCCACTTT.

The V and J genes are TRBV9 and TRBJ1-1; the D is unclear. The V end was cut by 4 bases, the J end by 0 bases, with 10 bases between. The length of the CDR3 is 14 residues. Germline loops: CDR1 SGDLS, CDR2 YYNGEE. CDR3 amino acids: CASSPTTMNTEAFF. In DNA form, the CDR3 reads TGTGCCAGCAGCCCTACGACAATGAACACTGAAGCTTTCTTT.

The chain has TRBV2 and TRBJ2-5; tentatively, D is TRBD2 (6 bases). V was pared by 4 bases and J by 5 bases, with 11 bases between. The germline gives CDR1 SNHLY, CDR2 FYNNEI. The CDR3 sequence is 13 residues long. In DNA form, the CDR3 reads TGTGCCAGCAGTGTATTAAGCGGGGAGACCCAGTACTTC. Translated, it gives CASSVLSGETQYF.

V gene TRBV29-1 combines with J gene TRBJ1-1; D gene ambiguous. The V end lost 3 bases, the J end lost 7 bases, and 15 bases lay between the germline ends. Germline lookup yields CDR1 SQVTM and CDR2 ANQGSEA. This CDR3 comprises 13 residues. The CDR3 DNA follows: TGCAGCGTTGAGCCCAACAGCTGGGGTGAAGCTTTCTTT. Its protein is CSVEPNSWGEAFF.

The chain employs TRBV5-8 and TRBJ2-1; D is unresolved. Trimming removed 6 bases at V and 0 bases at J, with 13 bases between. Germline V lookup: CDR1 SGHTS, CDR2 YDEGEE. The CDR3 runs 15 residues. This CDR3 reads CASTRQTPSYNEQFF. CDR3 in DNA: TGTGCCAGCACGAGACAAACACCCTCCTACAATGAGCAGTTCTTC.

The chain combines TRBV21-1 with TRBJ1-1. TRBV21-1 has pseudogene status. This CDR3 spans 12 amino acids. In nucleotides, the CDR3 is TGTGCCAGCGCTCCAACCTGGACTGAAGCTTTCTTT. Translating it yields CASAPTWTEAFF.

This sequence joins TRBV6-6 and TRBJ2-5, with no clear D. The DNA end favors TRBJ2-7, so the J call may be wrong. The CDR3 runs to 15 residues. Germline-derived CDR1 and CDR2 are MNHNY and SVGAGI (reference sequence). The chain's CDR3 is CASSYPLVRSYEQYF. The CDR3 region has the DNA TGTGCCAGCAGTTACCCGCTAGTAAGGTCCTACGAGCAGTACTTC.

This chain links TRBV7-9 with TRBJ2-5, with D maybe TRBD1 (5 bases). The assigned J gene may be wrong: the sequence end matches TRBJ2-7 better. Germline-derived CDR1 and CDR2 are SEHNR and FQNEAQ (reference sequence). The CDR3 runs 13 residues. The CDR3 reads CASSPQGWYEQYF. CDR3 DNA: TGTGCCAGCAGCCCCCAGGGATGGTACGAGCAGTACTTC.

This rearrangement joins TRBV10-3 to TRBJ2-1; D is possibly TRBD2 (5 bases). Trimming removed 3 bases at V and 3 bases at J, with 6 bases between. This CDR3 contains 13 residues. In germline, CDR1 is ENHRY, CDR2 SYGVKD. The CDR3 is CAISDRDYNEQFF. As DNA, the CDR3 is TGTGCCATCAGTGACCGGGACTACAATGAGCAGTTCTTC.

The rearrangement joins TRBV11-2 to TRBJ1-2; possibly TRBD1 for D (5 bases). The V end was cut by 1 base, the J end by 4 bases, with 22 bases between. The CDR3 is made up of 18 amino acids. From germline, CDR1 is SGHAT and CDR2 FQNNGV. CDR3 nucleotide sequence: TGTGCCAGCAGCTTAGCCGGAGGTTTGGGACTACTAGGCTATGGCTACACCTTC. Amino acid sequence: CASSLAGGLGLLGYGYTF.

This chain connects TRBV18 to TRBJ1-1; unclear D gene. From germline, CDR1 is KGHSH and CDR2 LQKENI. Trimming removed 0 bases at V and 0 bases at J, with 5 bases between. The CDR3 loop spans 14 amino acids. CDR3: CASSPPGVNTEAFF. In DNA form, the CDR3 reads TGTGCCAGCTCACCACCGGGCGTGAACACTGAAGCTTTCTTT. The complete variable domain, with remaining parts taken from reference TRBV18 and TRBJ1-1, reads NAGVMQNPRHLVRRRGQEARLRCSPMKGHSHVYWYRQLPEEGLKFMVYLQKENIIDESGMPKERFSAEFPKEGPSILRIQQVVRGDSAAYFCASSPPGVNTEAFFGQGTRLTVV.

The gene calls are TRBV6-5 and TRBJ1-1; tentative D call: TRBD1 (5 bases). Germline V gene sequence: CDR1 MNHEY, CDR2 SVGAGI. This CDR3 is 13 amino acids long. The V end lost 5 bases, the J end lost 8 bases, and 15 bases lay between the germline ends. CDR3 amino acids: CASSPRGEFEAFF. The CDR3 nucleotides are TGTGCCAGCAGTCCGCGGGGGGAATTCGAAGCTTTCTTT.

J is TRBJ2-7 and V is TRBV6-6; tentatively, D is TRBD2 (7 bases). Germline-derived CDR1 and CDR2 are MNHNY and SVGAGI (reference sequence). This CDR3 is 14 amino acids long. Trimming removed 5 bases from V and 6 bases from J, with 17 bases in between. CDR3 sequence (DNA): TGTGCCAGCAGTGCGAGGGGGGGGGCCGCCGAGCAGTACTTC. It specifies CASSARGGAAEQYF.

This chain's CDR3 is CASRLGTGAAETQYF. The DNA of the CDR3 is TGTGCCAGCAGACTCGGGACAGGGGCGGCAGAGACCCAGTACTTC. The J gene is TRBJ2-5, the V gene TRBV9, with 10 bases aligning to TRBD1. J gave up 4 bases and V 5 bases, and 8 bases lay outside the gene matches. In germline, CDR1 is SGDLS, CDR2 YYNGEE. CDR3 length equals 15 residues. The variable domain in full, completed from reference TRBV9 and TRBJ2-5, reads DSGVTQTPKHLITATGQRVTLRCSPRSGDLSVYWYQQSLDQGLQFLIQYYNGEERAKGNILERFSAQQFPDLHSELNLSSLELGDSALYFCASRLGTGAAETQYFGPGTRLLVL.

The chain employs TRBV12-5 and TRBJ1-5; D is perhaps TRBD1 (5 bases). In germline, CDR1 is LGHNT, CDR2 FRNRAP. This CDR3 is built from 16 residues. Trimming cost V 3 bases and J 7 bases, with 19 bases left between them. This CDR3 is CASGFSPSGGRQPQHF. In nucleotides, the CDR3 is TGTGCTAGTGGTTTCTCCCCCAGTGGGGGAAGGCAGCCCCAGCATTTT.

This clone was counted only a few times. This sequence joins TRBV6-6 and TRBJ2-7; D possibly matches TRBD1 or TRBD2 (5 bases each). Trimming removed 2 bases from V and 5 bases from J, with 13 bases in between. Germline assignment: CDR1 MNHNY and CDR2 SVGAGI (reference sequence). CDR3 length: 14 amino acids. CDR3 DNA: TGTGCCAGCAGTTACGGAGAGGGGTCCCACGAGCAGTACTTC. This gives the protein CASSYGEGSHEQYF.

Points on this clone: Other DNA sequences from this sample encode an identical CDR3 as well. The V and J genes are TRBV7-2 and TRBJ2-3; TRBD1 matches 10 bases. V was clipped by 5 bases and J by 0 bases; unmatched bases: 5. Germline V gene sequence: CDR1 SGHTA, CDR2 FQGNSA. There are 16 residues in the CDR3. DNA of the CDR3: TGTGCCAGCAGCCCGGGACAGGGGTTTAGCACAGATACGCAGTATTTT. Amino acid sequence: CASSPGQGFSTDTQYF.

This clone was observed a few times. The chain carries TRBV7-9 and TRBJ1-1; TRBD1 matches 8 bases. CDR1 and CDR2 (germline): SEHNR, FQNEAQ (reference sequence). V dropped 6 bases and J dropped 1; count of bases not matched to a gene: 10. The CDR3 is 16 residues long. The CDR3 sequence is CASSQSTGATNTEAFF. The CDR3 nucleotides read TGTGCCAGCAGTCAGTCGACAGGGGCTACGAACACTGAAGCTTTCTTT. Full variable domain (missing parts from reference TRBV7-9 and TRBJ1-1): DTGVSQNPRHKITKRGQNVTFRCDPISEHNRLYWYRQTLGQGPEFLTYFQNEAQLEKSRLLSDRFSAERPKGSFSTLEIQRTEQGDSAMYLCASSQSTGATNTEAFFGQGTRLTVV.

V and J are TRBV2 and TRBJ2-4; D gene ambiguous. V was clipped by 5 bases and J by 7 bases, with 21 bases between them. The germline CDR1 and CDR2 sequences are SNHLY and FYNNEI. CDR3 length: 16 amino acids. CDR3 loop: CASSSETATIGNIQYF. The DNA of the CDR3 is TGTGCCAGCAGTTCCGAGACGGCCACGATAGGGAACATTCAGTACTTC.

This chain uses TRBV19 with TRBJ2-1; 8 bases map to TRBD1. Germline trimming cut 5 bases from V and 4 bases from J; bases unmatched to any gene: 7. Germline CDR1 reads LNHDA; CDR2 reads SQIVND (reference sequence). The CDR3 has 15 residues. The CDR3, as DNA: TGTGCCAGTAGTCTGGGGACAGGAGGGTACAATGAGCAGTTCTTC. Its translation is CASSLGTGGYNEQFF.

The chain uses TRBV28 and TRBJ1-2; maybe TRBD1 (6 bases). The CDR3 is made up of 14 amino acids. Germline V gene sequence: CDR1 MDHEN, CDR2 SYDVKM. V was shortened by 8 bases and J by 2 bases, with 15 bases between the two germline ends. CDR3: CASGTGGPNYGYTF. The CDR3 DNA reads as TGTGCCAGCGGGACTGGGGGGCCGAACTATGGCTACACCTTC.

This chain joins TRBV14 and TRBJ2-5; 8 positions match TRBD2. This CDR3 comprises 16 residues. After removal of 5 bases from V and 3 bases from J, the junction contained 11 bases not matched to a gene. Germline assignment: CDR1 SGHDN and CDR2 FVKESK. The chain's CDR3 is CASSAQLGGGKETQYF. CDR3 nucleotides: TGTGCCAGCAGCGCTCAACTAGGCGGGGGGAAAGAGACCCAGTACTTC.

This clone was observed a handful of times. This chain uses TRBV2 with TRBJ1-2; the match to TRBD1 covers 7 bases. V dropped 6 bases and J dropped 5; count of bases not matched to a gene: 15. From germline, CDR1 is SNHLY and CDR2 FYNNEI. The CDR3 contains 16 residues. The CDR3 DNA reads as TGTGCCAGCAGCAGACAGGGAGCTTTATCGTGGTATGGCTACACCTTC. This codes for CASSRQGALSWYGYTF.

The chain links TRBV5-1 to TRBJ2-3; D gene unclear. The CDR3 has 15 amino acids. Trimming removed 2 bases from V and 0 bases from J, with 10 bases in between. Germline-derived CDR1 and CDR2 are SGHRS and YFSETQ. DNA for the CDR3: TGCGCCAGCAGCTTCTTAGGATCTAGCACAGATACGCAGTATTTT. Translated, it gives CASSFLGSSTDTQYF.

This chain connects TRBV19 to TRBJ1-5, with D perhaps matching TRBD1 (5 bases). Germline values: CDR1 LNHDA, CDR2 SQIVND (reference sequence). The CDR3 length is 15 residues. V lost 2 bases and J lost 4, with 12 bases in between. As DNA, the CDR3 is TGTGCCAGTAGTATAAGCCAGGGCGCGAATCAGCCCCAGCATTTT. It encodes CASSISQGANQPQHF. Full variable domain (rest looked up from reference TRBV19 and TRBJ1-5): DGGITQSPKYLFRKEGQNVTLSCEQNLNHDAMYWYRQDPGQGLRLIYYSQIVNDFQKGDIAEGYSVSREKKESFPLTVTSAQKNPTAFYLCASSISQGANQPQHFGDGTRLSIL.

This sequence joins TRBV6-1 and TRBJ2-7; either TRBD1 or TRBD2 may fit D (5 bases each). Trimming took 1 base from V and 0 from J, leaving 10 bases between them. The CDR3 has 15 amino acids. Germline lookup yields CDR1 MNHNS and CDR2 SASEGT. CDR3 loop: CASSEVSGLSYEQYF. The CDR3 DNA sequence: TGTGCCAGCAGTGAAGTCTCGGGGCTCTCCTACGAGCAGTACTTC.

The chain joins TRBV4-3 to TRBJ1-1; no clear D. V lost 1 base to trimming and J lost 1 base, with 10 bases between them. The CDR3 has 15 residues. CDR1 is LGHNA and CDR2 is YSLEER in the germline V gene. The CDR3 loop reads CASSQGGPGNTEAFF. CDR3 coding DNA: TGCGCCAGCAGCCAAGGCGGGCCCGGGAACACTGAAGCTTTCTTT.

The V gene is TRBV5-1, the J gene TRBJ2-7; D remains unclear. In germline, CDR1 is SGHRS, CDR2 YFSETQ. Trimming cost V 0 bases and J 2 bases, with 3 bases left between them. This CDR3 comprises 12 residues. CDR3 loop: CASSLDTYEQYF. The CDR3 nucleotides are TGCGCCAGCAGCTTGGACACCTACGAGCAGTACTTC.